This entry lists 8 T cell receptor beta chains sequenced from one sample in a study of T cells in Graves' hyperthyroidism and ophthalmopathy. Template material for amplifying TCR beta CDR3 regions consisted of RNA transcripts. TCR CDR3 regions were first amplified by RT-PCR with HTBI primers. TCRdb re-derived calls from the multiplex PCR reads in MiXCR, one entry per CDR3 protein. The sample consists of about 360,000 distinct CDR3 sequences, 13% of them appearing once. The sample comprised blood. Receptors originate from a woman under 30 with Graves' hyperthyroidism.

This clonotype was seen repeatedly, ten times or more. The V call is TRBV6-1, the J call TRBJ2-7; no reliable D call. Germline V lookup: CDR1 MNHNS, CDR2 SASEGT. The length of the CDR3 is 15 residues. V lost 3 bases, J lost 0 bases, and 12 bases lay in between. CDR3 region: CASSEVQSSSYEQYF. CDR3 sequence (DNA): TGTGCCAGCAGTGAGGTCCAGTCGAGCTCCTACGAGCAGTACTTC.

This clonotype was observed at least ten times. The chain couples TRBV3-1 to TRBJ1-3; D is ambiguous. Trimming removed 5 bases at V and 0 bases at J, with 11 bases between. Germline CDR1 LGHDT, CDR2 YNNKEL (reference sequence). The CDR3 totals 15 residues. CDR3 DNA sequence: TGTGCCAGCAGCTATGACCTCCCCTCTGGAAACACCATATATTTT. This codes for CASSYDLPSGNTIYF.

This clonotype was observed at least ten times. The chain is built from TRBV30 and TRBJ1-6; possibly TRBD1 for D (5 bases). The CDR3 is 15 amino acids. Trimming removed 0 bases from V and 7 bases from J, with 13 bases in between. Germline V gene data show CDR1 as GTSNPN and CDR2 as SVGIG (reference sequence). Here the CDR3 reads CAWSVRGSGNSPLHF. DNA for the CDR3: TGTGCCTGGAGTGTACGGGGGTCTGGAAATTCACCCCTCCACTTT.

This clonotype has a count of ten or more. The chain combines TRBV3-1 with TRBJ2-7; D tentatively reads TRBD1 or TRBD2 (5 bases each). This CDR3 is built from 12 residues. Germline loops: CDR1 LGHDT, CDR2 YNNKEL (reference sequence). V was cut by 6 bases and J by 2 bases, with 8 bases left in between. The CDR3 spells CASSRGAYEQYF. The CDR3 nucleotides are TGTGCCAGCAGTCGGGGCGCCTACGAGCAGTACTTC.

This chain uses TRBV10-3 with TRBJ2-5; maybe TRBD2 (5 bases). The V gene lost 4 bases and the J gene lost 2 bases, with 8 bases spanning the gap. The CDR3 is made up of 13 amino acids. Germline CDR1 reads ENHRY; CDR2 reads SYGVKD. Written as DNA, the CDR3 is TGTGCCATCAGTGCCCCGGGACAAGAGACCCAGTACTTC. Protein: CAISAPGQETQYF.

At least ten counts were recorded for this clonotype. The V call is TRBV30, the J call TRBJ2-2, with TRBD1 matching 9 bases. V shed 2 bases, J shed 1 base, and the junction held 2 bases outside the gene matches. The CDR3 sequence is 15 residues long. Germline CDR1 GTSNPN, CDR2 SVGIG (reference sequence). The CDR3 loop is CAWSLGQGNTGELFF. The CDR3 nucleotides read TGTGCCTGGAGTTTGGGACAGGGGAACACCGGGGAGCTGTTTTTT. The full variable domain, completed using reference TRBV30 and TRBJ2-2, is SQTIHQWPATLVQPVGSPLSLECTVEGTSNPNLYWYRQAAGRGLQLLFYSVGIGQISSEVPQNLSASRPQDRQFILSSKKLLLSDSGFYLCAWSLGQGNTGELFFGEGSRLTVL.

The CDR3 DNA follows: TGTGCCAGCAGCCCTAGTACCGGGGAGCTGTTTTTT. Translating gives CASSPSTGELFF. The V call is TRBV7-3, the J call TRBJ2-2; the D is unclear. With 5 bases removed from V and 5 bases from J, the gap between germline ends came to 6 bases. The CDR3 covers 12 residues. Germline assignment: CDR1 SGHTA and CDR2 FQGTGA. The full variable domain, with the rest looked up from reference TRBV7-3 and TRBJ2-2, is GAGVSQTPSNKVTEKGKYVELRCDPISGHTALYWYRQSLGQGPEFLIYFQGTGAADDSGLPNDRFFAVRPEGSVSTLKIQRTERGDSAVYLCASSPSTGELFFGEGSRLTVL.

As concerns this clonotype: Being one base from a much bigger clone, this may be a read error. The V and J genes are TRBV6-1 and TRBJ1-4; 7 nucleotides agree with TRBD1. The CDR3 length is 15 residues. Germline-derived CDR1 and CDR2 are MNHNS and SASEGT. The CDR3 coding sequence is TGTGCCGGCAGGGAGGAGGGGGCGCATCGGAAAAAACTGTTTTTT. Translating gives CAGREEGAHRKKLFF.